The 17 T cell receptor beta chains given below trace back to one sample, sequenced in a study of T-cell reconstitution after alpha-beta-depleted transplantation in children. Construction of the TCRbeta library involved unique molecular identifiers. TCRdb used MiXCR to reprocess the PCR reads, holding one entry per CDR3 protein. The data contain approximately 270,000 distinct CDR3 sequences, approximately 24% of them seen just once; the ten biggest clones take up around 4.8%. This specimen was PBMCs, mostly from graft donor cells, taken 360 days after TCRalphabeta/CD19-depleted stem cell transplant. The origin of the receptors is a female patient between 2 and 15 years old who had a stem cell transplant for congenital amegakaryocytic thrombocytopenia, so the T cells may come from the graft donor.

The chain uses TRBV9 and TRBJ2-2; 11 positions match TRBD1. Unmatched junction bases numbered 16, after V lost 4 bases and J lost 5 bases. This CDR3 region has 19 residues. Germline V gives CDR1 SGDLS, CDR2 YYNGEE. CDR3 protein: CASSPRTGGLERVTGELFF. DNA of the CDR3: TGTGCCAGCAGCCCCAGGACAGGGGGCTTGGAGAGAGTTACCGGGGAGCTGTTTTTT.

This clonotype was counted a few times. The CDR3 bases are TGCGCCAGCAGCCAACAGGGGTTCTTTCAAGAGACCCAGTACTTC. This gives the protein CASSQQGFFQETQYF. The rearrangement joins TRBV4-1 to TRBJ2-5, with D perhaps matching TRBD1 (6 bases). Trimming cost V 2 bases and J 2 bases, with 12 bases left between them. The CDR3 consists of 15 residues. In germline, CDR1 is MGHRA, CDR2 YSYEKL.

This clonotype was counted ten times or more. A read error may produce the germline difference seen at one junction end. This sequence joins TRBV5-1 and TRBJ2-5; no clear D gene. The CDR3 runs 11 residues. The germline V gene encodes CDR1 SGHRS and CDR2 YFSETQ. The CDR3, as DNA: TGTGCCAGCAGCTTAGAAGAGACCCAGTACTTC. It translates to CASSLEETQYF.

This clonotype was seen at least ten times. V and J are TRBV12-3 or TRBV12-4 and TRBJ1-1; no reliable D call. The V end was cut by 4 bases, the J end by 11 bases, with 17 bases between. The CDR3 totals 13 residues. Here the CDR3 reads CASSYVALGVAFF. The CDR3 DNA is TGTGCCAGCAGTTACGTAGCCCTAGGTGTGGCTTTCTTT.

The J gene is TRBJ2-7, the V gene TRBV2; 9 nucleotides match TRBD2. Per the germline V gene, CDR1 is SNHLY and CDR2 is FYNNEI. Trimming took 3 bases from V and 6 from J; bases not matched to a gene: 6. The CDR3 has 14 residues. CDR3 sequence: CASSDRLADSEQYF. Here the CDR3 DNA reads TGTGCCAGCAGTGACCGACTAGCGGACTCCGAGCAGTACTTC.

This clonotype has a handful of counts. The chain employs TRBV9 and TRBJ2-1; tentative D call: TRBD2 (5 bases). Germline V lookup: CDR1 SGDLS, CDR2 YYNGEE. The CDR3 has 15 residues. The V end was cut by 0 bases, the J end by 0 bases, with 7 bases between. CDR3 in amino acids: CASSVVSGSYNEQFF. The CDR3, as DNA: TGTGCCAGCAGCGTAGTAAGCGGCTCCTACAATGAGCAGTTCTTC.

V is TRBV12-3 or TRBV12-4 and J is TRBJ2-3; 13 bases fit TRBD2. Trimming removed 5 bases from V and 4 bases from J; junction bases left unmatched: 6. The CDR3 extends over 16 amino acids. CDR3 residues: CASSPRLAGGADTQYF. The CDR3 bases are TGTGCCAGCAGTCCAAGACTAGCGGGGGGAGCAGATACGCAGTATTTT.

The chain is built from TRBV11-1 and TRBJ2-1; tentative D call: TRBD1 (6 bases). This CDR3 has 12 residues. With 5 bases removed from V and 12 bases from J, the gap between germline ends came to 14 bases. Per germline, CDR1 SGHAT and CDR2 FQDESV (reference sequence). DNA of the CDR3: TGTGCCAGCAGCCAGGGGCAGGGAATGCAGTTCTTC. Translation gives CASSQGQGMQFF.

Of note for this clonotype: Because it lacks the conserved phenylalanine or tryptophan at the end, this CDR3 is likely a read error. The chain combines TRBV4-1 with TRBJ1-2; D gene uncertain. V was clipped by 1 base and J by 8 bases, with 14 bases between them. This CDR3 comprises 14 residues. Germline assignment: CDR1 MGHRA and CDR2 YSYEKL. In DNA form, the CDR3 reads TGCGCCAGCAGCCAAGTATCGTCTTCTTGGGGCTACACCTAC. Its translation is CASSQVSSSWGYTY.

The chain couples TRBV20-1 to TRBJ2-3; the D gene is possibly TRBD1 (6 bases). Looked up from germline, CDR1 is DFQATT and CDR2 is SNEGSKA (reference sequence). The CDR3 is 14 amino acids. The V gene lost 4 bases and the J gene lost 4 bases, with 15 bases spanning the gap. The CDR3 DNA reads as TGCAGTGCTAACAGGGTTTTTGACGCAGATACGCAGTATTTT. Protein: CSANRVFDADTQYF.

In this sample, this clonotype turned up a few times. CDR3 loop: CASSFAGTANTGELFF. CDR3 nucleotide sequence: TGCGCCAGCAGCTTCGCCGGGACAGCGAACACCGGGGAGCTGTTTTTT. The chain carries TRBV5-1 and TRBJ2-2, with 7 bases matching TRBD1. This CDR3 comprises 16 residues. The germline CDR1 and CDR2 sequences are SGHRS and YFSETQ. V was clipped by 2 bases and J by 0 bases; unmatched bases: 4. The whole variable domain, filled in from reference TRBV5-1 and TRBJ2-2, reads KAGVTQTPRYLIKTRGQQVTLSCSPISGHRSVSWYQQTPGQGLQFLFEYFSETQRNKGNFPGRFSGRQFSNSRSEMNVSTLELGDSALYLCASSFAGTANTGELFFGEGSRLTVL.

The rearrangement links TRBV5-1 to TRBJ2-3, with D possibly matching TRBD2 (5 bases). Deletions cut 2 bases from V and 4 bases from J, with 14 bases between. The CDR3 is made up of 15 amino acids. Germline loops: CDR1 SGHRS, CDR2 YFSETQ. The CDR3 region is CASSFYRGRSDTQYF. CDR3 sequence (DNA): TGCGCCAGCAGCTTTTACCGAGGGAGATCAGATACGCAGTATTTT.

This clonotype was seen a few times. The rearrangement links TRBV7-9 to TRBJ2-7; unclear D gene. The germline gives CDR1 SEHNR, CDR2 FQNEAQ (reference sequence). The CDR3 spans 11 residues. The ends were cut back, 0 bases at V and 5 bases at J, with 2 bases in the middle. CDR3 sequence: CASSLAHEQYF. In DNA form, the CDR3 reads TGTGCCAGCAGCTTAGCCCACGAGCAGTACTTC.

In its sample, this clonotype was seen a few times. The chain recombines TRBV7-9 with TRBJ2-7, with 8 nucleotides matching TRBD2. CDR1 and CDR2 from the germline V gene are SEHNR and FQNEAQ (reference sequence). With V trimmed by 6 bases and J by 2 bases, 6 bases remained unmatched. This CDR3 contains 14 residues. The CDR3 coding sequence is TGTGCCAGCAGGAAACTAGCGGAGACCTACGAGCAGTACTTC. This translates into CASRKLAETYEQYF.

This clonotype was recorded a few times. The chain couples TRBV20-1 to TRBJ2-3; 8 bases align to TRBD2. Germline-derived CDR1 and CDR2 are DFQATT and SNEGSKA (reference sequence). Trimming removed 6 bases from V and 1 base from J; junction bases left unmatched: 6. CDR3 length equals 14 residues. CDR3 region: CSANSGKGTDTQYF. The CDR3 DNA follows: TGCAGTGCAAATAGCGGGAAAGGCACAGATACGCAGTATTTT.

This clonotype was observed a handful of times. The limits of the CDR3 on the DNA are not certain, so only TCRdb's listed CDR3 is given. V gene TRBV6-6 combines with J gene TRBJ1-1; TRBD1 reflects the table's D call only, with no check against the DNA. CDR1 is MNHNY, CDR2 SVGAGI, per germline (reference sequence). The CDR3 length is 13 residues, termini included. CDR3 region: CASSTSDSLEAFF.

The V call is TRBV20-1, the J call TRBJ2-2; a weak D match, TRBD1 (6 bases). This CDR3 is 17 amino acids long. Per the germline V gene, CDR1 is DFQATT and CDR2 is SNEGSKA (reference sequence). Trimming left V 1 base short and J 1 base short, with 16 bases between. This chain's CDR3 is CSARVLTGDQNTGELFF. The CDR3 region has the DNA TGCAGTGCTAGAGTTTTGACAGGCGACCAGAACACCGGGGAGCTGTTTTTT.